Presented here are 23 T cell receptor beta chains from one specimen sequenced in a study of blood T cell repertoires in COVID-19. Clones were read by immunoSEQ multiplex PCR, and TCRdb kept only the in-frame ones, dropping some. Of under 60,000 clones listed, approximately 92% are singletons. The source material was peripheral blood. These TCRs come from a man in his forties or fifties with active COVID-19.

The gene calls are TRBV7-2 and TRBJ1-6; 9 nucleotides match TRBD1. Germline V gene lookup returns CDR1 SGHTA and CDR2 FQGNSA. The V gene end was trimmed by 5 bases and the J gene end by 13 bases; junction bases not matched to a gene: 12. The CDR3 length is 15 residues. As DNA, the CDR3 is TGTGCCAGCAGCCCAACGGGACAGGGCATCGGTCCCCTCCACTTT. Its protein is CASSPTGQGIGPLHF.

This clone was counted between two and nine times. The chain has TRBV6-4 and TRBJ2-1, with 9 positions matching TRBD2. V shed 4 bases, J shed 8 bases, and the junction held 9 bases outside the gene matches. The CDR3 covers 15 residues. The germline V gene has CDR1 MRHNA and CDR2 SNTAGT. CDR3 in DNA: TGTGCCAGCAGTGCCACCGGGACTAGCTCACATGAGCAGTTCTTC. This translates into CASSATGTSSHEQFF.

The V gene is TRBV28, the J gene TRBJ1-2, with D perhaps TRBD1 (5 bases). Germline CDR1 MDHEN, CDR2 SYDVKM. Trimming removed 4 bases from V and 7 bases from J, with 19 bases in between. The length of the CDR3 is 15 residues. CDR3 sequence reads: CASSSRQGRRTGYTF. The CDR3 DNA reads TGTGCCAGCAGTTCCCGCCAGGGAAGGCGAACTGGCTACACCTTC.

The V gene is TRBV19, the J gene TRBJ1-5; possibly TRBD1 for D (6 bases). Trimming pared 7 bases from V and 6 bases from J, leaving 19 bases between. The CDR3 extends over 15 amino acids. Germline V CDR1 and CDR2: LNHDA, SQIVND (reference sequence). This CDR3 is CASKGGGGRRQPQHF. The CDR3 region has the DNA TGTGCCAGTAAAGGAGGGGGAGGGAGGCGTCAGCCCCAGCATTTT.

The chain couples TRBV6-5 to TRBJ1-1; 8 nucleotides agree with TRBD1. CDR1 MNHEY and CDR2 SVGAGI come from the germline V gene. CDR3 size: 15 residues. With V trimmed by 7 bases and J by 4 bases, 11 bases remained unmatched. The CDR3 DNA follows: TGTGCCAGCACTCGACAGGGGTCCGGGGGCACTGAAGCTTTCTTT. Its translation is CASTRQGSGGTEAFF.

The CDR3 DNA sequence: TGTGCCAGCAGCGAAGGACAGACTAGCAATCAGCCCCAGCATTTT. Translating gives CASSEGQTSNQPQHF. This chain connects TRBV4-2 to TRBJ1-5; weak D call: TRBD1 (6 bases). V lost 5 bases and J 0 bases, leaving 11 bases between the germline ends. Germline assignment: CDR1 LGHNA and CDR2 YNFKEQ. This CDR3 is 15 amino acids long.

V and J are TRBV15 and TRBJ1-4; no firm D call. V was cut by 4 bases and J by 2 bases, with 11 bases left in between. The CDR3 length is 15 residues. Germline V gene lookup returns CDR1 LNHNV and CDR2 YYDKDF (reference sequence). The CDR3 sequence: CATSTRLSTNEKLFF. CDR3 nucleotide sequence: TGTGCCACCAGCACCAGACTTTCTACTAATGAAAAACTGTTTTTT.

The chain uses TRBV6-5 and TRBJ2-3; 14 nucleotides align to TRBD2. CDR1 and CDR2 from the germline V gene are MNHEY and SVGAGI. With 4 bases clipped from V and 2 bases from J, the junction kept 2 bases outside the gene matches. The CDR3 is 16 residues long. The CDR3 here is CASSSGLAGVTDTQYF. In DNA, the CDR3 is TGTGCCAGCAGTTCGGGACTAGCGGGGGTCACAGATACGCAGTATTTT.

The J gene is TRBJ1-4, the V gene TRBV6-5; the match to TRBD1 covers 7 bases. Germline CDR1 reads MNHEY; CDR2 reads SVGAGI. V dropped 5 bases and J dropped 3; count of bases not matched to a gene: 3. The CDR3 is made up of 14 amino acids. The CDR3 DNA sequence: TGTGCCAGCAGTACAGGGGCGGCTAATGAAAAACTGTTTTTT. Protein sequence: CASSTGAANEKLFF.

The CDR3 sequence: CSVKPGEQFF. Written as DNA, the CDR3 is TGCAGTGTCAAGCCTGGTGAGCAGTTCTTC. The J gene is TRBJ2-1, the V gene TRBV20-1; D ambiguous. V shed 7 bases and J shed 9 bases, with 10 bases lying between them. Germline lookup yields CDR1 DFQATT and CDR2 SNEGSKA (reference sequence). The CDR3 extends over 10 amino acids.

The chain is built from TRBV7-9 and TRBJ2-5, with a tentative D call TRBD2 (6 bases). There are 11 residues in the CDR3. Germline V CDR1 and CDR2: SEHNR, FQNEAQ (reference sequence). V gave up 10 bases and J gave up 5 bases, with 11 bases separating them. CDR3 loop: CATGEWETQYF. For the CDR3, the DNA is TGTGCCACGGGGGAGTGGGAGACCCAGTACTTC.

The chain joins TRBV18 to TRBJ1-2; 8 nucleotides align to TRBD1. Trimming at V came to 3 bases and at J to 8 bases, leaving 5 bases not matched to a gene. Germline V gene sequence: CDR1 KGHSH, CDR2 LQKENI. The CDR3 sequence is 13 residues long. CDR3 amino acids: CASSPGQGVGYTF. The CDR3 nucleotides read TGTGCCAGCTCACCCGGACAGGGCGTAGGCTACACCTTC.

This sequence joins TRBV28 and TRBJ1-5; 7 bases match TRBD1. The J segment lost 0 bases and the V segment lost 3 bases, leaving 8 bases of the junction unmatched. In germline, CDR1 is MDHEN, CDR2 SYDVKM. The CDR3 has 17 amino acids. The CDR3 bases are TGTGCCAGCAGTTTTGGCGGGACAGTCTATAGCAATCAGCCCCAGCATTTT. It encodes CASSFGGTVYSNQPQHF.

The V call is TRBV6-6, the J call TRBJ2-3; D gene unclear. V gave up 0 bases and J gave up 2 bases, with 6 bases separating them. In germline, CDR1 is MNHNY, CDR2 SVGAGI (reference sequence). This CDR3 spans 14 amino acids. The CDR3, as DNA: TGTGCCAGCAGTTACTCAACACACACAGATACGCAGTATTTT. Amino acids: CASSYSTHTDTQYF.

The chain couples TRBV6-2 or TRBV6-3 to TRBJ2-3; possible D gene TRBD2, 5 bases. V lost 6 bases and J 2 bases, leaving 18 bases between the germline ends. CDR1 and CDR2 (germline): MNHEY, SVGEGT. The CDR3 consists of 16 residues. In DNA form, the CDR3 reads TGTGCCAGCAGCTCCACCCGGACGGGATACACAGATACGCAGTATTTT. It translates to CASSSTRTGYTDTQYF.

V is TRBV7-8 and J is TRBJ2-2; 10 bases are shared with TRBD1. The V segment lost 6 bases and the J segment 7 bases; nucleotides outside the gene matches: 8. Germline V gives CDR1 SGHVS, CDR2 FQNEAQ. CDR3 size: 15 residues. CDR3 nucleotide sequence: TGTGCCAGCAGGACAGGGGGCGCTTACTTCGGGGAGCTGTTTTTT. Translating gives CASRTGGAYFGELFF.

Only one count was recorded for this clone. The rearrangement links TRBV28 to TRBJ1-2, with 7 bases identical to TRBD1. CDR3 size: 15 residues. CDR1 MDHEN and CDR2 SYDVKM come from the germline V gene. Losses at the gene ends were 2 bases for V and 4 bases for J; bases not matched to a gene: 7. The CDR3 coding sequence is TGTGCCAGCAGTTTAGGAGGGGGCTATGGCTATGGCTACACCTTC. It translates to CASSLGGGYGYGYTF.

This chain links TRBV1 with TRBJ2-5; the table calls TRBD2, which could not be checked here. TRBV1 is marked as a pseudogene. This CDR3 comprises 15 residues. The DNA of the CDR3 is TGCACCAGCAGCCTAGAGGGAGGGCCCTGGGAGACCCAGTACTTC. Translating gives CTSSLEGGPWETQYF.

The gene calls are TRBV27 and TRBJ2-7, with D maybe TRBD2 (7 bases). CDR1 and CDR2 (germline): MNHEY, SMNVEV (reference sequence). V dropped 8 bases and J dropped 2 bases, with 16 bases sitting between them. There are 14 residues in the CDR3. The CDR3, as DNA: TGTGCCAGCGGGGGCGGGACTACTGCCTACGAGCAGTACTTC. This gives the protein CASGGGTTAYEQYF.

This sequence joins TRBV7-2 and TRBJ2-5, with 8 bases fitting TRBD1. Per germline, CDR1 SGHTA and CDR2 FQGNSA. V trimming: 5 bases; J trimming: 5 bases; junction bases outside the gene matches: 10. The CDR3 has 15 amino acids. CDR3 sequence (DNA): TGTGCCAGCAGCACGACAGGGGCGATCGATGAGACCCAGTACTTC. Amino acids: CASSTTGAIDETQYF.

The V and J genes are TRBV6-5 and TRBJ2-3, with D unresolved. The CDR3 runs to 13 residues. Germline CDR1 and CDR2: MNHEY and SVGAGI. Trimming left V 9 bases short and J 10 bases short, with 20 bases between. The CDR3 sequence is CASYFTRGTAQYF. For the CDR3, the DNA is TGTGCCAGTTACTTCACGCGAGGTACCGCGCAGTATTTT.

The rearrangement links TRBV11-1 to TRBJ2-5; D perhaps matches TRBD2 (7 bases). The germline V and J ends were trimmed by 4 bases and 5 bases, with 20 bases remaining between them. Germline V gene lookup returns CDR1 SGHAT and CDR2 FQDESV (reference sequence). The CDR3 has 16 residues. In nucleotides, the CDR3 is TGTGCCAGCAGCTCCGGGGGGCTAGCTGTGACGGAGACCCAGTACTTC. Translated, it gives CASSSGGLAVTETQYF.

CDR3 coding DNA: TGTGCCAGCAGCTCCGGGTACAATGAGCAGTTCTTC. Encoded protein: CASSSGYNEQFF. The chain couples TRBV7-8 to TRBJ2-1; D remains unclear. Trimming left V 4 bases short and J 4 bases short, with 5 bases between. CDR1 and CDR2 from the germline V gene are SGHVS and FQNEAQ. This CDR3 spans 12 amino acids.